This T cell receptor beta chain was sequenced in a study of cytomegalovirus exposure and HLA in healthy donors. A note on this clone: The target antigen is unknown.

The study ran its PCR with 60 Vbeta and 13 Jbeta primers. Sequencing was performed with immunoSEQ multiplex PCR; in TCRdb, only in-frame clones are kept and a portion is missing. The table includes approximately 160,000 clones, 84% detected once. The CDR3 covers 14 residues. V was pared by 0 bases and J by 8 bases, with 11 bases between. Per the germline V gene, CDR1 is SGHNT and CDR2 is YYREEE (reference sequence). General study points: Relative to the approximately 670-donor mean, N-insertions were reportedly fewer in an Asian-associated ancestry cluster in a later analysis.

The TCR comes from a boy under 10 years old in good health and CMV-seronegative. This rearrangement joins TRBV5-4 to TRBJ1-4; the D gene is possibly TRBD1 (6 bases). Sequenced: PBMCs. CDR3 bases: TGTGCCAGCAGCTTGGGACAGGTGGGGGAAAAACTGTTTTTT. Its translation is CASSLGQVGEKLFF.